Each of the 9 T cell receptor beta chains below was sequenced from the same sample in a study of CD8+ T cells in alopecia areata. cDNA reverse transcribed from extracted RNA served as the sequencing template. This table comes from immunoSEQ multiplex PCR, and its TCRdb copy is limited to in-frame clones, with some not included. The sample yields hundreds of thousands of clones, about two fifths seen once. As for treatment: oral pan-JAK inhibitor, 5-10 mg twice daily. The sequences come from CD4+ T cells sorted from blood, collected between weeks 30 and 35, from a patient treated with tofacitinib. The source is a human donor with alopecia areata.

This clone was counted between two and nine times. The rearrangement joins TRBV11-2 to TRBJ2-6; 7 positions match TRBD1. The V gene's germline CDR1 is SGHAT and CDR2 FQNNGV. The J segment lost 0 bases and the V segment lost 6 bases, leaving 14 bases of the junction unmatched. The CDR3 has 19 amino acids. The CDR3 loop reads CASRTRTGTVNSGANVLTF. CDR3 sequence (DNA): TGTGCCAGCAGAACCCGTACCGGGACAGTAAACTCTGGGGCCAACGTCCTGACTTTC.

This chain connects TRBV6-1 to TRBJ1-4, with D perhaps matching TRBD1 (5 bases). Germline V CDR1 and CDR2: MNHNS, SASEGT. The V gene lost 7 bases and the J gene lost 8 bases, with 17 bases spanning the gap. The CDR3 spans 14 residues. This chain's CDR3 is CASKGSSGGEKLFF. As DNA, the CDR3 is TGTGCCAGCAAGGGGAGTTCGGGCGGGGAAAAACTGTTTTTT.

This clone occurred a few times. V gene TRBV29-1 combines with J gene TRBJ2-7; D uncertain. Looked up from germline, CDR1 is SQVTM and CDR2 is ANQGSEA. Trimming took off 4 bases at V and 3 bases at J, with 7 bases between the two ends. The CDR3 length is 11 residues. CDR3 in amino acids: CSVVLNYEQYF. CDR3 nucleotides: TGCAGCGTTGTTCTCAACTACGAGCAGTACTTC.

The V gene is TRBV15, the J gene TRBJ2-2; tentative D call: TRBD2 (6 bases). V was clipped by 1 base and J by 4 bases, with 10 bases between them. The CDR3 covers 15 residues. Germline loops: CDR1 LNHNV, CDR2 YYDKDF (reference sequence). CDR3 residues: CATSRGRVFTGELFF. DNA for the CDR3: TGTGCCACCAGCAGAGGGAGGGTCTTCACCGGGGAGCTGTTTTTT.

This chain joins TRBV6-1 and TRBJ2-3, with D perhaps matching TRBD2 (5 bases). CDR3 length: 18 residues. V was pared by 4 bases and J by 0 bases, with 20 bases between. Germline loops: CDR1 MNHNS, CDR2 SASEGT. CDR3 coding DNA: TGTGCCAGCAGTGCTGAGGAGGTGAAGGGCACTAGCACAGATACGCAGTATTTT. Translating it yields CASSAEEVKGTSTDTQYF.

CDR3 DNA: TGTGCCAGCTCTAGTCCTAGCGGGAGCTACGAGCAGTACTTC. Translated: CASSSPSGSYEQYF. This sequence joins TRBV18 and TRBJ2-7, with TRBD2 identical over 10 bases. Per the germline V gene, CDR1 is KGHSH and CDR2 is LQKENI. Trimming removed 6 bases from V and 3 bases from J; junction bases left unmatched: 5. This CDR3 region has 14 residues.

The rearrangement uses TRBV27 and TRBJ1-5; a possible D gene is TRBD1 (5 bases). Trimming removed 2 bases at V and 0 bases at J, with 17 bases between. The CDR3 covers 18 residues. Germline lookup yields CDR1 MNHEY and CDR2 SMNVEV (reference sequence). CDR3 in amino acids: CASSLRGPWGYSNQPQHF. The DNA of the CDR3 is TGTGCCAGCAGTTTAAGGGGACCATGGGGTTATAGCAATCAGCCCCAGCATTTT.

This clone has just a few counts. The chain recombines TRBV5-1 with TRBJ2-1; D is possibly TRBD1 (6 bases). V lost 7 bases, J lost 6 bases, and 20 bases lay in between. The CDR3 consists of 15 residues. Germline assignment: CDR1 SGHRS and CDR2 YFSETQ. The CDR3 DNA reads as TGCGCCAGCGGTAACAGGGACGGTAAAAGCAATGAGCAGTTCTTC. It specifies CASGNRDGKSNEQFF.

The chain combines TRBV27 with TRBJ1-4; the D is unclear. This CDR3 has 12 residues. V was clipped by 7 bases and J by 0 bases, with 3 bases between them. In germline, CDR1 is MNHEY, CDR2 SMNVEV (reference sequence). The CDR3 region is CASKATNEKLFF. Here the CDR3 DNA reads TGTGCCAGCAAAGCAACTAATGAAAAACTGTTTTTT.